This T cell receptor beta chain was sequenced for a study of T cells after yellow fever vaccination. Study outcomes and limitations: Booster samples showed a return of most primary-vaccination clones (almost 97% CD4, approximately 88% CD8). FACS-sorted repertoires might harbor abundant contaminating clonotypes from the bulk population.

This clonotype was observed a few times. Its antigen is unknown. Via MiXCR, TCRdb re-called the 5' RACE reads, giving one row per CDR3 protein. The sample lists approximately 250,000 distinct CDR3 sequences; about 5.2% were seen once. The TCR was taken from a man aged 18 to 30 who received the YFV17D yellow fever vaccine. Sample: CD4+ T cells sorted from PBMCs, taken on the day of the yellow fever booster vaccination.

The CDR3 DNA reads TGCGCCAGCAGCTTGGGTTTGACAGTCCAAGAGACCCAGTACTTC. Translation: CASSLGLTVQETQYF. The rearrangement joins TRBV5-1 to TRBJ2-5; D perhaps matches TRBD1 (5 bases). Per germline, CDR1 SGHRS and CDR2 YFSETQ. The CDR3 spans 15 residues. V was shortened by 0 bases and J by 1 base, with 10 bases between the two germline ends.